This T cell receptor (beta chain) was recovered during a study of blood T cells in healthy people across ages. A remark on this clonotype: What it binds is unknown.

Trimming cost V 4 bases and J 8 bases, with 15 bases left between them. CDR1 is SGHDT, CDR2 YYEEEE, per germline. This CDR3 has 13 amino acids. Study-wide findings and caveats: Diversity estimates drawn from one million T cells were deemed underestimates. Per-million-T-cell TCR beta diversity fell roughly linearly with age.

Sample-barcoded 5' priming and a J-beta primer mix drove a second PCR of roughly 6 to 12 cycles. Each CDR3 protein gets one entry after TCRdb re-called the 5' RACE reads with MiXCR. Here the sample spans some 780,000 distinct CDR3 sequences, roughly three fifths being singletons. This clonotype was obtained from a man aged 35 to 55 in good health. The rearrangement links TRBV5-6 to TRBJ1-2, with a weak D call TRBD1 (5 bases). The sequencing input was blood. The CDR3 here is CASSNTGVQGYTF. In DNA, the CDR3 is TGTGCCAGCAGCAATACGGGGGTGCAGGGCTACACCTTC. Combining the CDR3 with reference TRBV5-6 and TRBJ1-2 gives the whole variable domain DAGVTQSPTHLIKTRGQQVTLRCSPKSGHDTVSWYQQALGQGPQFIFQYYEEEERQRGNFPDRFSGHQFPNYSSELNVNALLLGDSALYLCASSNTGVQGYTFGSGTRLTVV.